These T cell receptor beta chains were read from a single sample in a study of response to subunit inactivated influenza vaccine. TCRdb redid the calling of the RT-PCR reads with MiXCR, one entry per CDR3 protein. Among about half a million distinct CDR3 sequences, around 8% were seen once, and the ten largest hold under 15%. Sample: PBMCs from blood, taken roughly 24 months after vaccination. The receptors stem from a man between 50 and 75 years old who received an inactivated influenza vaccine. CDR3s include the opening cysteine and the closing phenylalanine or tryptophan. A D gene is named only where the DNA matches it firmly. Clone size is stated in some rows and not others, as once, few, many or a class when expanded.

d_gene,j_gene,abundance,v_gene,CDR3nt,CDR3aa
NA,TRBJ2-5,many,TRBV15,TGTGCCACCAGCAGAGATAATGAGGAGACCCAGTACTTC,CATSRDNEETQYF
NA,TRBJ1-2,few,TRBV21-1,TGTGCCAGCAGCAAACATGAGAGAGGGACAGGGGAATCGGGCTACACCTTC,CASSKHERGTGESGYTF
NA,TRBJ2-7,few,TRBV9,TGTGCCAGCAGCGTAGATCCGGGATCCACCTACGAGCAGTACTTC,CASSVDPGSTYEQYF
TRBD1,TRBJ2-2,few,TRBV30,TGTGCCTGGAGGAGGGGGCCGAAGACCGGGGAGCTGTTTTTT,CAWRRGPKTGELFF
NA,TRBJ1-2,NA,TRBV6-2/TRBV6-3,TGTGCCAGCAGTTACCCCGGTGAGGGGTTCGACTATGGCTACACCTTC,CASSYPGEGFDYGYTF
NA,TRBJ1-5,NA,TRBV20-1,TGCAGTGCTCCCCGAACAGGGCAAAATCAGCCCCAGCATTTT,CSAPRTGQNQPQHF
NA,TRBJ2-3,many,TRBV7-3,TGTGCCAGCAGCTCGGCCGGGGCCGATACGCAGTATTTT,CASSSAGADTQYF
TRBD1,TRBJ1-4,NA,TRBV12-3/TRBV12-4,TGTGCCAGCAGTACCTACAGGGGGGCCAATGAAAAACTGTTTTTT,CASSTYRGANEKLFF
NA,TRBJ2-5,NA,TRBV12-3/TRBV12-4,TGTGCCAGCGCCCGGGGGCGTATAGAGACCCAGTACTTC,CASARGRIETQYF
TRBD1,TRBJ2-7,few,TRBV11-2,TGTGCCAGCAGCTTAGTCCGGACAGGTCCATCCTACGAGCAGTACTTC,CASSLVRTGPSYEQYF
NA,TRBJ1-5,few,TRBV5-5,TGTGCCAGCAGCAACCAGACAGGTATCACCTCATTGGGGTCCCAGCATTTT,CASSNQTGITSLGSQHF
NA,TRBJ1-2,few,TRBV20-1,TGCAGTGCCAGGGCCAGGGAATCTAACTATGGCTACACCTTC,CSARARESNYGYTF
NA,TRBJ2-5,many,TRBV9,TGTGCCAGCAGCGTAGTAGGTAGCCAGGGGACCCAGTACTTC,CASSVVGSQGTQYF
NA,TRBJ1-2,NA,TRBV11-2,TGTGCCAGCAGCTTACACAGTACGGGCTACACCTTC,CASSLHSTGYTF
TRBD2,TRBJ2-1,few,TRBV20-1,TGCAGTGCTAACCCCGGGCTAGCGGGGGCCAATGAGCAGTTCTTC,CSANPGLAGANEQFF
NA,TRBJ2-1,few,TRBV25-1,TGTGCCAGCAGTGAATCGATGGGGGACTACAATGAGCAGTTCTTC,CASSESMGDYNEQFF
NA,TRBJ2-7,many,TRBV7-9,TGTGCCAGCAGCTTAGCCGGGGCCTACGAGCAGTACTTC,CASSLAGAYEQYF
NA,TRBJ2-3,NA,TRBV5-1,TGCGCCAGCAGCTCTGGGGTCCTAGCTATGACGCAGTATTTT,CASSSGVLAMTQYF
NA,TRBJ2-2,many,TRBV4-2,TGTGCCAGCAGCCAAGGGCACAGTCTTAAGTCCGGGGAGCTGTTTTTT,CASSQGHSLKSGELFF
NA,TRBJ2-7,NA,TRBV27,TGTGCCAGCAGTTCCTCGGGCCCATACTACGAGCAGTACTTC,CASSSSGPYYEQYF
TRBD1,TRBJ1-2,NA,TRBV20-1,TGCAGTGCTCCGTCGGACAGGGGGCAAAGCTATGGCTACACCTTC,CSAPSDRGQSYGYTF
TRBD1,TRBJ1-1,NA,TRBV28,TGTGCCAGCAGTCCCCTGGGACAGGTCAACACTGAAGCTTTCTTT,CASSPLGQVNTEAFF
TRBD2,TRBJ2-1,few,TRBV11-1,TGTGCCAGCAGCTTAAGGTGGGGCGGGAGGGCCTCCTACAATGAGCAGTTCTTC,CASSLRWGGRASYNEQFF
TRBD2,TRBJ2-5,NA,TRBV2,TGTGCCAGCAGGGGACTAGCGGGAGTCGGGCAAGAGACCCAGTACTTC,CASRGLAGVGQETQYF
NA,TRBJ2-7,NA,TRBV20-1,TGCAGTGCTAGGGGAGGACAGTTGTCCTACTACGAGCAGTACTTC,CSARGGQLSYYEQYF
TRBD1,TRBJ1-2,many,TRBV20-1,TGCAGTGCGGAGGGGGCGCATGGCTACACCTTC,CSAEGAHGYTF
TRBD1,TRBJ2-1,many,TRBV6-5,TGTGCCAGCAGTTACGTCCAGGGGGCTCGGAATGAGCAGTTCTTC,CASSYVQGARNEQFF
TRBD2,TRBJ2-1,NA,TRBV7-9,TGTGCCAGCAGCTCCGGGACTAGCCTTGGGAATGAGCAGTTCTTC,CASSSGTSLGNEQFF
TRBD1,TRBJ2-7,few,TRBV12-3/TRBV12-4,TGTGCCAGCAGGTCCGGGACAGGGGGCGGGGAGCAGTACTTC,CASRSGTGGGEQYF
NA,TRBJ1-1,many,TRBV7-9,TGTGCCAGCAGCTTAGCAGGGTATGAAGCTTTCTTT,CASSLAGYEAFF
NA,TRBJ2-6,NA,TRBV20-1,TGCAGTGCTAGAGACATCAATGGGGCCAACGTCCTGACTTTC,CSARDINGANVLTF
TRBD2,TRBJ2-5,many,TRBV11-2,TGTGCCAGCAGCTTAATGGGACTAGCGGGCCAAGAGACCCAGTACTTC,CASSLMGLAGQETQYF
NA,TRBJ2-5,many,TRBV20-1,TGCAGTGCCAGACCTAAACGGGGCACCCAAGAGACCCAGTACTTC,CSARPKRGTQETQYF
NA,TRBJ1-2,many,TRBV12-3/TRBV12-4,TGTGCCAGCACCCTGACAGCTAACTATGGCTACACCTTC,CASTLTANYGYTF
NA,TRBJ2-1,many,TRBV11-2,TGTGCCACACAGGGTTACAATGAGCAGTTCTTC,CATQGYNEQFF
NA,TRBJ1-1,many,TRBV5-1,TGCGCCAGCAGCTTGATCCCCGGGGGGCTGAACACTGAAGCTTTCTTT,CASSLIPGGLNTEAFF
NA,TRBJ2-6,NA,TRBV10-3,TGTGCCATCAAGGACCGGGACAAGACCTCTGGGGCCAACGTCCTGACTTTC,CAIKDRDKTSGANVLTF
TRBD1,TRBJ2-7,few,TRBV7-6,TGTGCCAGTAAGCTTAGGAGGACAGGGGGCGAGCAGTACTTC,CASKLRRTGGEQYF
NA,TRBJ2-2,NA,TRBV7-9,TGTGCCAGCAGCCCCAGCGGCCCCGGGGAGCTGTTTTTT,CASSPSGPGELFF
NA,TRBJ2-7,NA,TRBV29-1,TGCAGCGTTGAAGACACCCCCTACGAGCAGTACTTC,CSVEDTPYEQYF
NA,TRBJ1-1,many,TRBV28,TGTGCCAGCAGTTTGGGGCACAGGAACACTGAAGCTTTCTTT,CASSLGHRNTEAFF
NA,TRBJ2-3,few,TRBV29-1,TGCAGCGTTGATCAGGGGGGAGGCACAGATACGCAGTATTTT,CSVDQGGGTDTQYF
TRBD2,TRBJ2-7,many,TRBV9,TGTGCCAGCAGCGTTGGGGCTGGTGGACTAGCTGGCGCCCACGAGCAGTACTTC,CASSVGAGGLAGAHEQYF
TRBD1,TRBJ2-3,NA,TRBV20-1,TGCAGTGCTAGTCGCCGGGACAGGGGGAGTGCAGATACGCAGTATTTT,CSASRRDRGSADTQYF
TRBD2,TRBJ2-3,many,TRBV10-3,TGTGCCATCAGTGCATCCGGGACTAGCGGATCAGATACGCAGTATTTT,CAISASGTSGSDTQYF
NA,TRBJ2-5,NA,TRBV4-1,TGCGCCAGCAGCCAGGATACTTCACCACCCTCCCAAGAGACCCAGTACTTC,CASSQDTSPPSQETQYF
TRBD1,TRBJ1-5,many,TRBV9,TGTGCCAGCAGCCCCGGGACAGGGTTCTATCAGCCCCAGCATTTT,CASSPGTGFYQPQHF
NA,TRBJ1-4,NA,TRBV5-1,TGCGCCAGCAGACAGGGAAATGAAAAACTGTTTTTT,CASRQGNEKLFF
TRBD2,TRBJ2-7,NA,TRBV7-9,TGTGCCAGCAGCTTAGAGGCCGGGACTAGGTCTGCCGAGCAGTACTTC,CASSLEAGTRSAEQYF
TRBD1,TRBJ2-5,NA,TRBV9,TGTGCCAGCAGCGTAGTGACAGGGGAGACCCAGTACTTC,CASSVVTGETQYF
NA,TRBJ1-2,NA,TRBV4-3,TGCGCCAGCAGCTCTCTGGATTCTGATCGCTACACCTTC,CASSSLDSDRYTF
TRBD2,TRBJ2-5,many,TRBV28,TGTGCCAGCAGTTCAGGGACTAGCGGGGGAAAGACCCAGTACTTC,CASSSGTSGGKTQYF